This paragraph reports one T cell receptor (beta chain). The antigen this receptor binds is unknown. Base-call qualities are not available, and no considerably larger clone is one nucleotide away. V is pared back by 5 bases and J by 7 bases, with 15 bases lying between the germline termini. CDR1 MNHEY and CDR2 SVGAGI were looked up in the germline V gene. The cysteine opens and the phenylalanine closes a CDR3 of 15 amino acids. Only the CDR3 part of the read is kept: 45 bases, read in frame from the first base. These data are taken from a study of CD8 T cells in Susac syndrome (dated by TCRdb to about 2019). Regarding the complete study: Of the Susac syndrome patients who were sequenced, eight were in clinical remission while 5 or 6 had clinically active disease. At the time of blood withdrawal, Susac syndrome patients were either therapy-naive, taking corticosteroids (with some also receiving IVIg), or on IVIg alone. Repertoire sequencing was used to test whether CD8+ T cell activation and differentiation in Susac syndrome was antigen driven. Paper-wide results and their limitations: The number of individuals in the TCR sequencing and HLA analysis was recognized as being relatively small. No clonal expansion was detected in the CD4+ T cell repertoire of Susac syndrome patients.

Peripheral blood CD8+ and CD4+ T cells from healthy donors, Susac syndrome patients and multiple sclerosis patients were profiled by high-throughput TCR beta sequencing. Susac syndrome patients met recently defined diagnostic criteria for definite or probable disease. Bulk CD8+ and CD4+ T cells were purified by magnetic negative isolation, while CD8+ TEMRA cells were enriched using FACS. Blood was drawn into EDTA tubes, processed within 24 hours, and PBMCs were isolated by density gradient centrifugation. PBMCs intended for TCR sequencing were frozen in liquid nitrogen and were later thawed in a 37 degrees C water bath. The sorted or isolated CD4+, CD8+ and CD8+ TEMRA cells had a purity of 90% or higher. RNA was extracted using the RNeasy kit, and about 0.5 to 1 microgram was reverse transcribed with random hexamers. The immunoSEQ multiplex PCR assay, which covers 54 Vbeta and 13 Jbeta segments, was used to amplify TCR beta CDR3 regions. PCR amplification bias was corrected using a synthetic template baseline for primer optimization and computational correction. The authors' analysis ran thus. Only productive sequences were kept, with reads annotated to V, D and J genes according to IMGT and analyzed in immunoSEQ Analyzer. Clonality was calculated as one minus the Shannon entropy normalized by log2 of the number of productive unique sequences. For each patient and control, public and private clones were evaluated among the 100 most prevalent clones. Clones were defined as Susac-specific if absent from the healthy and MS cohorts, from around 1,100 published viral clones and from other ImmuneACCESS disease sequences. TCRdb reprocessing: public reads trimmed at Q25 with fastp, clones called with MiXCR, in-frame beta chains kept. Every entry covers one CDR3 protein and lists the most common genes and DNA from its rows. The V and J calls reflect TCRdb's pipeline rather than the authors' work. The sample table records fewer than 200,000 distinct CDR3 sequences; 91% of these occur just once. Together, the top ten hold around 0.1% of the sample.

In this chain, TRBV6-5 is recombined with TRBJ1-6; matching of 6 bases hints at TRBD1 as the D gene. The sequence derives from a human donor with Susac syndrome. The specimen sequenced was CD4+ T cells from PBMCs. The nucleotide sequence reads as follows: TGTGCCAGCAGTGACACCGGGGGCGGGAATTCACCCCTCCACTTT. Translated, it reads CASSDTGGGNSPLHF.